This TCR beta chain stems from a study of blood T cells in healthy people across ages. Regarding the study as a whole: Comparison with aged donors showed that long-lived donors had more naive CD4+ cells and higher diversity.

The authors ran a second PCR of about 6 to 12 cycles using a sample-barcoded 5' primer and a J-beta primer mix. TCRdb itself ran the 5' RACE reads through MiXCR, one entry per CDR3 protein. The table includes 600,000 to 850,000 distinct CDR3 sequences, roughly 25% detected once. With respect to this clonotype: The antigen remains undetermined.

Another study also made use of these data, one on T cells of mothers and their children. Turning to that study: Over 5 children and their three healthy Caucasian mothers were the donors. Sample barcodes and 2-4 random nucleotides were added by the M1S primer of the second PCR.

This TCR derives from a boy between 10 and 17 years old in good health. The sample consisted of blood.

The CDR3 nucleotides read TGTGCCAGCAGCCAAGAGTTCGGGGTAGCCACTGAAGCTTTCTTT. Its protein is CASSQEFGVATEAFF. V is TRBV3-1 and J is TRBJ1-1; D is uncertain. Per the germline V gene, CDR1 is LGHDT and CDR2 is YNNKEL (reference sequence). V shed 0 bases and J shed 4 bases, with 12 bases lying between them. The length of the CDR3 is 15 residues.